The next 24 T cell receptor beta chains were all read from a single sample in a study of blood T cell repertoires in COVID-19 (dated by TCRdb to the early 2020s). Libraries were constructed by the immunoSEQ multiplex PCR assay. The immuneACCESS repertoire file appears here via TCRdb, limited to in-frame rearrangements. These files lack a portion of the clones; in checked studies, under half of the deficit traces to unresolved V genes, and the cause of the others is not known. Present in this sample are 65,000 to 85,000 clones, around 90% of which were seen just once. The ten most abundant clones make up about 7.1% of the sample. The sequencing input was peripheral blood. The receptors were sampled from a human donor in a cohort sampled during active COVID-19.

The chain carries TRBV28 and TRBJ1-6; 8 bases are shared with TRBD1. The CDR3 is 16 residues long. J was trimmed by 8 bases and V by 4 bases; bases with no gene match: 10. Germline loops: CDR1 MDHEN, CDR2 SYDVKM. The CDR3, as DNA: TGTGCCAGCAGTTCACCACAGGGGGTGCGGCATTCACCCCTCCACTTT. It encodes CASSSPQGVRHSPLHF.

The chain's CDR3 is CASNNRGSPEKLFF. DNA of the CDR3: TGTGCCAGCAACAACCGGGGTTCTCCAGAAAAACTGTTTTTT. The J gene is TRBJ1-4, the V gene TRBV7-9, with D uncertain. V was shortened by 7 bases and J by 8 bases, with 17 bases between the two germline ends. The germline CDR1 and CDR2 sequences are SEHNR and FQNEAQ (reference sequence). This CDR3 region has 14 residues. Complete variable domain (other parts from reference TRBV7-9 and TRBJ1-4): DTGVSQNPRHKITKRGQNVTFRCDPISEHNRLYWYRQTLGQGPEFLTYFQNEAQLEKSRLLSDRFSAERPKGSFSTLEIQRTEQGDSAMYLCASNNRGSPEKLFFGSGTQLSVL.

The genes are TRBV2 and TRBJ2-3; 8 bases align to TRBD2. Germline CDR1 and CDR2: SNHLY and FYNNEI. The CDR3 spans 14 residues. V lost 7 bases, J lost 3 bases, and 6 bases stayed unmatched. CDR3 sequence reads: CASIRGGPTDTQYF. The DNA of the CDR3 is TGTGCCAGCATTCGGGGGGGCCCAACAGATACGCAGTATTTT.

The chain couples TRBV7-2 to TRBJ2-5, with D possibly matching TRBD1 (6 bases). Looked up from germline, CDR1 is SGHTA and CDR2 is FQGNSA. V lost 3 bases and J 4 bases, leaving 12 bases between the germline ends. The CDR3 runs to 14 residues. The CDR3, as DNA: TGTGCCAGCAGCTTGGGGGCGAGGGGAGAGACCCAGTACTTC. It translates to CASSLGARGETQYF.

The J gene is TRBJ2-1, the V gene TRBV7-2; weak D call: TRBD2 (6 bases). Germline CDR1 reads SGHTA; CDR2 reads FQGNSA. With 5 bases removed from V and 6 bases from J, the gap between germline ends came to 14 bases. The CDR3 covers 14 residues. The CDR3 sequence: CASSREASVNEQFF. CDR3 DNA sequence: TGTGCCAGCAGCAGAGAGGCTAGCGTCAATGAGCAGTTCTTC.

The chain employs TRBV27 and TRBJ2-2, with 10 nucleotides matching TRBD2. This CDR3 spans 16 amino acids. Trimming at V came to 3 bases and at J to 6 bases, leaving 7 bases not matched to a gene. Germline CDR1 is MNHEY and CDR2 is SMNVEV (reference sequence). CDR3 sequence reads: CASSFGTSVVPGELFF. DNA for the CDR3: TGTGCCAGCAGTTTCGGGACTAGCGTGGTACCCGGGGAGCTGTTTTTT.

The rearrangement links TRBV21-1 to TRBJ2-7; the DNA was not compared with TRBD1, the D call given in the table. TRBV21-1 counts as a pseudogene. This CDR3 is 13 amino acids long. The CDR3 DNA is TGTGCCAGCAGCCCTCGACACTTTTACGAGCAGTACTTC. Amino acids: CASSPRHFYEQYF.

The chain recombines TRBV7-2 with TRBJ2-2; 11 bases line up with TRBD2. Looked up from germline, CDR1 is SGHTA and CDR2 is FQGNSA. The CDR3 contains 16 residues. The trim removed 5 bases at V and 4 bases at J, leaving 6 bases unmatched. CDR3 loop: CASSEIAGGSTGELFF. The CDR3 DNA follows: TGTGCCAGCAGCGAGATAGCGGGGGGGAGCACCGGGGAGCTGTTTTTT.

The genes are TRBV3-1 (or the pseudogene TRBV3-2) and TRBJ2-2; D gene unclear. The V end lost 5 bases, the J end lost 9 bases, and 7 bases lay between the germline ends. The CDR3 consists of 11 residues. Germline values: CDR1 LGHDT, CDR2 YNNKEL (reference sequence). CDR3 DNA: TGTGCCAGCAGCGGAGATCGGGAGCTGTTTTTT. It yields the protein CASSGDRELFF.

The gene calls are TRBV12-5 and TRBJ2-1; perhaps TRBD2 as D (6 bases). The V end was cut by 6 bases, the J end by 8 bases, with 17 bases between. CDR3 length equals 14 residues. Germline CDR1 is LGHNT and CDR2 is FRNRAP. The CDR3 bases are TGTGCTAGTGGAGACGGGACTCCAGTAGATGAGCAGTTCTTC. Translation gives CASGDGTPVDEQFF.

This chain links TRBV11-3 with TRBJ2-5; tentatively, D is TRBD2 (6 bases). The germline V gene encodes CDR1 SGHNT and CDR2 YENEEA. The CDR3 consists of 13 residues. Trimming stripped 5 bases from V and 5 bases from J, with 12 bases between. CDR3 in DNA: TGTGCCAGCAGCCCCCGCCGGGGGGAGACCCAGTACTTC. Residues: CASSPRRGETQYF.

This chain joins TRBV30 and TRBJ2-3; TRBD1 agrees at 8 bases. Losses at the gene ends were 0 bases for V and 6 bases for J; bases not matched to a gene: 5. The CDR3 extends over 14 amino acids. CDR1 is GTSNPN and CDR2 is SVGIG in the germline V gene (reference sequence). The CDR3 DNA is TGTGCCTGGAGTGTACAGACAGGGGCGGATACGCAGTATTTT. It is translated as CAWSVQTGADTQYF.

J is TRBJ2-7 and V is TRBV9, with 9 bases aligning to TRBD2. The V and J ends lost 4 bases and 3 bases, in that order; junction bases with no gene match: 8. CDR1 and CDR2 from the germline V gene are SGDLS and YYNGEE. This CDR3 is built from 15 residues. The CDR3 region has the DNA TGTGCCAGCAGCCCGACGGCGGGGGGGTTCTACGAGCAGTACTTC. This gives the protein CASSPTAGGFYEQYF. Full variable domain (outside the CDR3, taken from reference TRBV9 and TRBJ2-7): DSGVTQTPKHLITATGQRVTLRCSPRSGDLSVYWYQQSLDQGLQFLIQYYNGEERAKGNILERFSAQQFPDLHSELNLSSLELGDSALYFCASSPTAGGFYEQYFGPGTRLTVT.

This CDR3 is CASSQDRAGELFF. Written as DNA, the CDR3 is TGCGCCAGCAGCCAAGACAGGGCCGGGGAGCTGTTTTTT. This rearrangement joins TRBV4-3 to TRBJ2-2; D is perhaps TRBD1 (5 bases). Germline CDR1 and CDR2: LGHNA and YSLEER. The CDR3 totals 13 residues. Trimming took off 0 bases at V and 6 bases at J, with 5 bases between the two ends.

This chain joins TRBV9 and TRBJ2-3; 8 bases fit TRBD2. Per the germline V gene, CDR1 is SGDLS and CDR2 is YYNGEE. V lost 3 bases, J lost 2 bases, and 8 bases stayed unmatched. The CDR3 contains 16 residues. The CDR3: CASSGPYGGATDTQYF. The CDR3, as DNA: TGTGCCAGCAGCGGCCCTTACGGGGGGGCCACAGATACGCAGTATTTT.

This chain uses TRBV15 with TRBJ1-5, with TRBD1 as a possible D gene (5 bases). Germline V gives CDR1 LNHNV, CDR2 YYDKDF (reference sequence). Between the trimmed V and J ends, which lost 5 bases and 4 bases, there was a span of 15 bases. This CDR3 region has 15 residues. The CDR3 loop is CATSPSGGPNQPQHF. CDR3 coding DNA: TGTGCCACCAGCCCCAGCGGGGGACCGAATCAGCCCCAGCATTTT.

The J gene is TRBJ1-1, the V gene TRBV29-1; TRBD1 might be the D (5 bases). Trimming removed 4 bases at V and 10 bases at J, with 13 bases between. Germline V gene lookup returns CDR1 SQVTM and CDR2 ANQGSEA. The CDR3 contains 11 residues. CDR3 sequence: CSVGEGPGAFF. CDR3 coding DNA: TGCAGCGTTGGAGAGGGGCCGGGAGCTTTCTTT.

The chain employs TRBV4-2 and TRBJ2-7; 9 positions agree with TRBD2. V trimming: 3 bases; J trimming: 3 bases; junction bases outside the gene matches: 6. Germline V CDR1 and CDR2: LGHNA, YNFKEQ. CDR3 size: 15 residues. As DNA, the CDR3 is TGTGCCAGCAGCCACGGGGCTAGCGGGGACTACGAGCAGTACTTC. It encodes CASSHGASGDYEQYF.

V usage is TRBV5-4 and J usage is TRBJ1-2, with D perhaps TRBD1 (6 bases). Trimming removed 0 bases at V and 8 bases at J, with 11 bases between. The CDR3 extends over 13 amino acids. Germline values: CDR1 SGHNT, CDR2 YYREEE (reference sequence). The CDR3 loop reads CASSLGGGRGYTF. CDR3 DNA sequence: TGTGCCAGCAGCTTGGGCGGGGGGCGAGGCTACACCTTC.

The chain combines TRBV25-1 with TRBJ2-4; the match to TRBD2 covers 12 bases. The CDR3 totals 16 residues. Germline V gene lookup returns CDR1 MGHDK and CDR2 SYGVNS. V was clipped by 3 bases and J by 7 bases; unmatched bases: 7. CDR3 amino acids: CASSEGLAGPRNIQYF. For the CDR3, the DNA is TGTGCCAGCAGTGAGGGACTAGCGGGCCCCAGGAACATTCAGTACTTC.

The CDR3 DNA sequence: TGTGCCAGCAGCGGGGGTGGCGCCCCGGGGCAGCCCCAGCATTTT. This translates into CASSGGGAPGQPQHF. The rearrangement links TRBV9 to TRBJ1-5; D is unresolved. Germline loops: CDR1 SGDLS, CDR2 YYNGEE. V lost 3 bases to trimming and J lost 7 bases, with 17 bases between them. This CDR3 spans 15 amino acids. Combining the CDR3 with reference TRBV9 and TRBJ1-5 gives the whole variable domain DSGVTQTPKHLITATGQRVTLRCSPRSGDLSVYWYQQSLDQGLQFLIQYYNGEERAKGNILERFSAQQFPDLHSELNLSSLELGDSALYFCASSGGGAPGQPQHFGDGTRLSIL.

The V call is TRBV30, the J call TRBJ1-3; 9 bases are a match to TRBD1. The length of the CDR3 is 14 residues. The V segment lost 3 bases and the J segment 3 bases; nucleotides outside the gene matches: 3. The germline V gene has CDR1 GTSNPN and CDR2 SVGIG (reference sequence). CDR3 in amino acids: CAWSTGGGGNTIYF. The CDR3, as DNA: TGTGCCTGGAGCACAGGGGGCGGTGGAAACACCATATATTTT.

This clone was detected only once. The J gene is TRBJ1-2, the V gene TRBV3-1 (or the pseudogene TRBV3-2); D is perhaps TRBD1 (5 bases). Germline V gene data show CDR1 as LGHDT and CDR2 as YNNKEL (reference sequence). V lost 6 bases, J lost 6 bases, and 14 bases lay in between. The CDR3 has 13 amino acids. The DNA of the CDR3 is TGTGCCAGCAGGGCCAGGGAAAGTAATGGCTACACCTTC. Protein sequence: CASRARESNGYTF.

This rearrangement joins TRBV12-3 or TRBV12-4 to TRBJ1-2; D is ambiguous. The length of the CDR3 is 13 residues. V was cut by 7 bases and J by 3 bases, with 12 bases left in between. The CDR3 protein is CASTLRADYGYTF. The CDR3 nucleotides are TGTGCCAGCACCCTGCGGGCGGACTATGGCTACACCTTC.